The present entry profiles one T cell receptor beta chain with its context. Its specificity is unknown. The record originates from a study of shared clonotypes between healthy human individuals. Study observations and caveats: Researchers found naive subsets generally carried larger estimated richness than memory subsets. An anticipated effect of sequencing depth on clonotype sharing among donors was recognized.

Germline CDR1 and CDR2: SNHLY and FYNNEI. This CDR3 has 14 residues. V was clipped by 4 bases and J by 4 bases, with 13 bases between them. As processed by the authors: Filtering differed for immunoSEQ, which gave only junction sequences without quality scores. The table came from immunoSEQ multiplex PCR; TCRdb's copy has only in-frame clones and leaves some out. D and trimming come from the DNA, and the V and J calls and clone size come from that table. The profile shows approximately 2,300,000 clones, under 95% of them singletons. The clonotype was recovered from a man aged 18 to 35 in good health. Some clones in this sample may be carry-over from other donors' samples. This chain joins TRBV2 and TRBJ1-1; D perhaps matches TRBD1 (5 bases). Sequencing was done on a sample of naive CD4+ T cells from PBMCs. The subset was: CD45RA+ positively selected. The CDR3 is CASSGPGSSTEAFF. CDR3 bases: TGTGCCAGCAGTGGGCCAGGGTCGAGCACTGAAGCTTTCTTT. Combining the CDR3 with reference TRBV2 and TRBJ1-1 gives the whole variable domain EPEVTQTPSHQVTQMGQEVILRCVPISNHLYFYWYRQILGQKVEFLVSFYNNEISEKSEIFDDQFSVERPDGSNFTLKIRSTKLEDSAMYFCASSGPGSSTEAFFGQGTRLTVV.